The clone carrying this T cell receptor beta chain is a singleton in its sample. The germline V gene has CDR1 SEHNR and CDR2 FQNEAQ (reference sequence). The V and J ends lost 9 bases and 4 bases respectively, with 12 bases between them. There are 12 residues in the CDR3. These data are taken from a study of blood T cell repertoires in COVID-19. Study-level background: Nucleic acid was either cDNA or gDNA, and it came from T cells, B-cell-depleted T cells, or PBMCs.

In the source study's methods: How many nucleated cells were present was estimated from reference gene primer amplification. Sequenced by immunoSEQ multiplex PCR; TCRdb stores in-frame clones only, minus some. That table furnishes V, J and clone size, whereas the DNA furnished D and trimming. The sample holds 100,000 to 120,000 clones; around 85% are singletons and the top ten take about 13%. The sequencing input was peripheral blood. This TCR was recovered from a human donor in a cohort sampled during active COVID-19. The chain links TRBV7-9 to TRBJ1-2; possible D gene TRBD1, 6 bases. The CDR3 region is CASNPGAYGYTF. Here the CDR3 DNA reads TGTGCCAGTAACCCAGGGGCCTATGGCTACACCTTC.